This TCR beta chain is drawn from a study of OX40 agonist ivuxolimab in advanced cancers. Findings of the study overall: Partial responders treated at 0.1-3.0 mg/kg exhibited clonal expansion among the lowest measured.

The germline V gene encodes CDR1 SQVTM and CDR2 ANQGSEA. V was shortened by 4 bases and J by 4 bases, with 16 bases between the two germline ends. CDR3 length: 14 residues. Turning to this clone: No antigen is known for it.

Collection of blood occurred at baseline, at cycle 4 day 1, and at cycle 7 day 1. Assay: immunoSEQ multiplex PCR; the TCRdb copy retains only in-frame clones and omits some. The sample contains 25,000 to 40,000 clones, more than 80% of which appear only once. The source is an adult with an advanced solid tumor such as melanoma, head and neck, liver or kidney cancer. The specimen was CD4+ or CD8+ T cells sorted from blood, collected in a trial of the OX40 agonist ivuxolimab. V usage is TRBV29-1 and J usage is TRBJ1-1, with D possibly matching TRBD1 (5 bases). The CDR3 DNA is TGCAGCGTTGCGGGGGGTAGTGGAGCCACTGAAGCTTTCTTT. Its translation: CSVAGGSGATEAFF.